The sequence of this T cell receptor (beta chain) was determined in a study of cytomegalovirus exposure and HLA in healthy donors. Study details: In a later analysis, it was reported that the approximately 120 validation repertoires had been produced on the same platform as the 500 to 850 repertoires belonging to the first cohort. General study points: TCR beta chains numbering 164 were designated cytomegalovirus-associated. Accounts indicate the classifier identified cytomegalovirus status with strong specificity and sensitivity.

On this clone itself: Antigen: not known.

Germline V gene sequence: CDR1 KGHSH, CDR2 LQKENI. V was pared by 2 bases and J by 9 bases, with 14 bases between. This CDR3 has 15 residues. Data came from immunoSEQ multiplex PCR; TCRdb stores just in-frame clones and leaves some out. This table holds fewer than 120,000 clones, more than 75% found once. The V call is TRBV18, the J call TRBJ1-6; no definite D call. The sample taken for sequencing was PBMCs. This receptor was identified in a woman aged 25-40 years in good health and CMV-seropositive. This CDR3 is CASSPKPGGGSPLHF. The CDR3 DNA reads as TGTGCCAGCTCACCAAAGCCGGGAGGAGGTTCACCCCTCCACTTT.